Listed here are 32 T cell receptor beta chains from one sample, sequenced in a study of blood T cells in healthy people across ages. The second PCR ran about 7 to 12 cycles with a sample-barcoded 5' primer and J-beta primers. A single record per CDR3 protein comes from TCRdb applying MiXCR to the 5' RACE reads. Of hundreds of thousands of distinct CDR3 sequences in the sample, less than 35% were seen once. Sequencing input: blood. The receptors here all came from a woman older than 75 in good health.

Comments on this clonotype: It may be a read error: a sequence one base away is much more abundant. The CDR3 sequence is CSVAFSRAHGYTF. The CDR3 nucleotides read TGCAGCGTTGCCTTTAGCAGGGCCCATGGCTACACCTTC. This chain connects TRBV29-1 to TRBJ1-2, with D possibly TRBD1 on 5 matching bases. CDR1 is SQVTM, CDR2 ANQGSEA, per germline. Trimming pared 4 bases from V and 6 bases from J, leaving 15 bases between. The CDR3 consists of 13 residues.

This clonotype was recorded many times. Here the CDR3 DNA reads TGTGCCAGCAGTCATACCCGAGGGGAGCGGGGGGGCCTCCAAGAGACCCAGTACTTC. Translating it yields CASSHTRGERGGLQETQYF. This sequence joins TRBV6-2 or TRBV6-3 and TRBJ2-5; 10 bases fit TRBD2. The CDR3 has 19 amino acids. J was trimmed by 1 base and V by 5 bases; bases with no gene match: 16. The germline V gene encodes CDR1 MNHEY and CDR2 SVGEGT.

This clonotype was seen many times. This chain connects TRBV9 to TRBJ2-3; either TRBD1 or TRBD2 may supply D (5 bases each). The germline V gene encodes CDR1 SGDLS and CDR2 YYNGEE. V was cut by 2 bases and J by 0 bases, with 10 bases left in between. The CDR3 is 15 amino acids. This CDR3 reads CASSVGALSTDTQYF. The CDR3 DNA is TGTGCCAGCAGCGTCGGGGCTTTAAGCACAGATACGCAGTATTTT.

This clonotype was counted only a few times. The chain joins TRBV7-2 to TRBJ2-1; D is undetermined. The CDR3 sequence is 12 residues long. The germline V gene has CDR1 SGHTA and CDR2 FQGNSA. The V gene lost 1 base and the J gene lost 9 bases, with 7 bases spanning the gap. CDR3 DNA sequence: TGTGCCAGCAGCTTAGACACAACTGAGCAGTTCTTC. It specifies CASSLDTTEQFF.

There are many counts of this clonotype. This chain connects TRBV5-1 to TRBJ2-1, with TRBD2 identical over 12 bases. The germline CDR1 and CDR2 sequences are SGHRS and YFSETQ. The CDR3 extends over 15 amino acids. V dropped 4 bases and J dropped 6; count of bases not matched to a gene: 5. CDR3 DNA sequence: TGCGCCAGCAGCATGACTAGCGGGGGATCCAATGAGCAGTTCTTC. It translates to CASSMTSGGSNEQFF.

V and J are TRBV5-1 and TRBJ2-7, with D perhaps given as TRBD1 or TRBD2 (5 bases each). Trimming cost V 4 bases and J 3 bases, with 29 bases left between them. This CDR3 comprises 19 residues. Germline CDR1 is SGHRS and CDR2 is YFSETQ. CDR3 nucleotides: TGCGCCAGCAGCCCCCTCGCTTCGTGGTATGATCGTGGGGGCTACGAGCAGTACTTC. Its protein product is CASSPLASWYDRGGYEQYF.

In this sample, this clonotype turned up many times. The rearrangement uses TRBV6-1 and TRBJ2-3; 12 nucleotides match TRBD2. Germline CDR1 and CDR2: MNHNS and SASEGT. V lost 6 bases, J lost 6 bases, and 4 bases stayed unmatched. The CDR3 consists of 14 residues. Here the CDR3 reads CASRTSGGSDTQYF. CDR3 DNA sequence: TGTGCCAGCAGGACTAGCGGGGGTAGTGATACGCAGTATTTT.

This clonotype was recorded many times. In DNA, the CDR3 is TGTGCCAGCAGCTTCGACAGGGGGCCGATTCAGCCCCAGCATTTT. It is translated as CASSFDRGPIQPQHF. The J gene is TRBJ1-5, the V gene TRBV7-2; 10 nucleotides agree with TRBD1. V dropped 3 bases and J dropped 6; count of bases not matched to a gene: 5. The CDR3 spans 15 residues. Germline V lookup: CDR1 SGHTA, CDR2 FQGNSA.

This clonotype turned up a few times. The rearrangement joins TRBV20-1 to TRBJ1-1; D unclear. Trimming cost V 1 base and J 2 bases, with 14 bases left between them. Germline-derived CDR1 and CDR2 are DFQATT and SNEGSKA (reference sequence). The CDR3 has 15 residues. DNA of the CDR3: TGCAGTGCTAGAGGAGGTAGAGGACTAAACACTGAAGCTTTCTTT. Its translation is CSARGGRGLNTEAFF.

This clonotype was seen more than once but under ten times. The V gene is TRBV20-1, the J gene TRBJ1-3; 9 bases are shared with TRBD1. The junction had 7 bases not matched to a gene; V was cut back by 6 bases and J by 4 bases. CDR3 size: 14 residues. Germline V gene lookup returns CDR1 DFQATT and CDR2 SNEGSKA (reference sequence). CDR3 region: CSAPGQGEGNTIYF. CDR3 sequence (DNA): TGCAGTGCCCCGGGACAGGGAGAAGGAAACACCATATATTTT.

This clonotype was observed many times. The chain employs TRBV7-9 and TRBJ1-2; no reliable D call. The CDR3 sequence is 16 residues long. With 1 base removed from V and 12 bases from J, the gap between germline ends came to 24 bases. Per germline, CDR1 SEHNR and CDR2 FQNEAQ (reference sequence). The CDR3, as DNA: TGTGCCAGCAGCTTAGAAGGTTTGGTCCAAGGCGCCCGACACACCTTC. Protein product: CASSLEGLVQGARHTF.

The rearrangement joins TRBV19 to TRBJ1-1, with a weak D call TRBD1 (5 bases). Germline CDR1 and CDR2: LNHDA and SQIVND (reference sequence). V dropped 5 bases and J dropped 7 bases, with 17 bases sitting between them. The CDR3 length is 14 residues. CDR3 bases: TGTGCCAGTAGTCCGGGGACGGTAGGTTATGAAGCTTTCTTT. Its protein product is CASSPGTVGYEAFF. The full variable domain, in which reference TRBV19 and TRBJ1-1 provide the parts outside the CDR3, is DGGITQSPKYLFRKEGQNVTLSCEQNLNHDAMYWYRQDPGQGLRLIYYSQIVNDFQKGDIAEGYSVSREKKESFPLTVTSAQKNPTAFYLCASSPGTVGYEAFFGQGTRLTVV.

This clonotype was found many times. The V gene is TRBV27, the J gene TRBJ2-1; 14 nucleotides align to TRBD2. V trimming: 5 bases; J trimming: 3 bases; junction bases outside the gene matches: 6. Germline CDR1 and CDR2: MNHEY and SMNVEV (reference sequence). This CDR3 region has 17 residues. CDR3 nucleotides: TGTGCCAGCAGTCCCCGACTAGCGGGGGGGATCTACAATGAGCAGTTCTTC. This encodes CASSPRLAGGIYNEQFF.

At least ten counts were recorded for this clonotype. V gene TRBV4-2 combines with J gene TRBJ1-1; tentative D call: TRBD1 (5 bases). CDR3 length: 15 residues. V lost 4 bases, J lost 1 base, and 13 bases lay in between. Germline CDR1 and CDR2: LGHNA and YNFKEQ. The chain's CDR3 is CASSPGGGQNTEAFF. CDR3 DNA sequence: TGTGCCAGCAGCCCCGGGGGAGGACAGAACACTGAAGCTTTCTTT.

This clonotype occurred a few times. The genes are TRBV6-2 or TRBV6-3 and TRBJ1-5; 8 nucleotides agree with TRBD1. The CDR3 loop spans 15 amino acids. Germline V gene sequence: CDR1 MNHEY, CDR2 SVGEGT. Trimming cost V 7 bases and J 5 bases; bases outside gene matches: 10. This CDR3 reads CASTSPSGGYQPQHF. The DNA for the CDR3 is TGTGCCAGCACCTCCCCATCAGGGGGCTATCAGCCCCAGCATTTT.

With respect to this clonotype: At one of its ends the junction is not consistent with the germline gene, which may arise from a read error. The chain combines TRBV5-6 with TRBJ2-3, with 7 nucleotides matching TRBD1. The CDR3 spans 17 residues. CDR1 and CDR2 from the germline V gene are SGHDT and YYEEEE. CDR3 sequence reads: CAGSFIPSGTGTDTQYF. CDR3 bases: TGTGCCGGCAGCTTCATCCCTTCCGGGACAGGCACAGATACGCAGTATTTT.

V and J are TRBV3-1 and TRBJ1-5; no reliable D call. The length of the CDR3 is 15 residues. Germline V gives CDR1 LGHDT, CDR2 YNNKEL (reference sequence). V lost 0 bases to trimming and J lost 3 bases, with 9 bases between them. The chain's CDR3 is CASSQDSLNNQPQHF. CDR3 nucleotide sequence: TGTGCCAGCAGCCAAGATTCACTAAACAATCAGCCCCAGCATTTT.

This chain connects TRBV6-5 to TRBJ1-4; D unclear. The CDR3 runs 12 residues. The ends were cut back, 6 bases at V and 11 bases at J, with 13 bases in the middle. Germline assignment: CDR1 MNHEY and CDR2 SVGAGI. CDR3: CASRSEDGKLFF. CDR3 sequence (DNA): TGTGCCAGCAGATCCGAGGACGGGAAACTGTTTTTT.

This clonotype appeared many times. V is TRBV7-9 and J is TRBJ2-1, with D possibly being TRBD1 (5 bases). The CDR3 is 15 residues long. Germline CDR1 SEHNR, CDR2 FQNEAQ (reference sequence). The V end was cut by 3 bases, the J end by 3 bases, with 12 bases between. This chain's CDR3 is CASSFTGRGYNEQFF. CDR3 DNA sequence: TGTGCCAGCAGCTTTACCGGTAGGGGCTACAATGAGCAGTTCTTC.

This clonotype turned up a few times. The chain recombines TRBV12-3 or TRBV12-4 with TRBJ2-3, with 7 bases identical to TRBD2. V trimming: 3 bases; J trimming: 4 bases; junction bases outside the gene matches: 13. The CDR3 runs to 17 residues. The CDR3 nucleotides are TGTGCCAGCAGTTTTCGCACTAGCGCTCTATTCGCAGATACGCAGTATTTT. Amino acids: CASSFRTSALFADTQYF.

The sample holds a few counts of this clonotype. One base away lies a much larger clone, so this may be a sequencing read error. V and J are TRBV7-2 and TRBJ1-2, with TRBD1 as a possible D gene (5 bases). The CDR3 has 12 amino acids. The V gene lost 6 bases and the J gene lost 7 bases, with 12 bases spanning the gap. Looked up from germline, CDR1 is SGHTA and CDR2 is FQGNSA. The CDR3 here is CASSSPGRGYTF. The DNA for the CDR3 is TGTGCCAGCAGTTCCCCGGGGCGTGGCTACACCTTC.

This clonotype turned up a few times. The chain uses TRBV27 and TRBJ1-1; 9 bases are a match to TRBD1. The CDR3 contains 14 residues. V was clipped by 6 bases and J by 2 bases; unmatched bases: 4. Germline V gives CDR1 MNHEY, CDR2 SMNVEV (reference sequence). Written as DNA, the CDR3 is TGTGCCAGCAGACGACAGGGGGGAAACACTGAAGCTTTCTTT. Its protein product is CASRRQGGNTEAFF.

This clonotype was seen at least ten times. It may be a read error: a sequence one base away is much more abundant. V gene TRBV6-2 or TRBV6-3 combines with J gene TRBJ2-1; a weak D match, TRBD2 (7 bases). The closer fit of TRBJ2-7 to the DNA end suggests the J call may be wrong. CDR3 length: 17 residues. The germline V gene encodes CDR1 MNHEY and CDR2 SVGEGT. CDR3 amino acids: CASSYARGGGPYNEQYF. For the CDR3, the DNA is TGTGCCAGCAGTTACGCTCGGGGCGGGGGCCCCTACAATGAGCAGTACTTC.

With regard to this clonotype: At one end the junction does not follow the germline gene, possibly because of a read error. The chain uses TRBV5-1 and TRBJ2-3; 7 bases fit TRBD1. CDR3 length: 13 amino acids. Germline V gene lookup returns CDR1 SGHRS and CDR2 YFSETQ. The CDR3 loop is CASSRDSTDTRYF. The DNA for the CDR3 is TGCGCCAGCTCTCGGGACAGCACAGATACGCGGTATTTT.

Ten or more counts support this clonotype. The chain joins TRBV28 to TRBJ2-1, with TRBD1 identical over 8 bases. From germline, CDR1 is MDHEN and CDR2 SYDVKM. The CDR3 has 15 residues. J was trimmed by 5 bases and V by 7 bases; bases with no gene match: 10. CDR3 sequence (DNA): TGTGCCAGCACCTCGGACAGGGAAAGAAACAATGAGCAGTTCTTC. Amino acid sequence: CASTSDRERNNEQFF.

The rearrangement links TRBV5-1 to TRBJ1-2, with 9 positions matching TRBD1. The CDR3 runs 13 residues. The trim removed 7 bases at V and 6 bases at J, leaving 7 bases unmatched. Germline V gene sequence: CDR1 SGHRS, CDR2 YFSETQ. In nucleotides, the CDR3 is TGCGCCAGCTCTCAACAGGGGGCGAATGGCTACACCTTC. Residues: CASSQQGANGYTF. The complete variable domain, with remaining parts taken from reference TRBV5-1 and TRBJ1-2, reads KAGVTQTPRYLIKTRGQQVTLSCSPISGHRSVSWYQQTPGQGLQFLFEYFSETQRNKGNFPGRFSGRQFSNSRSEMNVSTLELGDSALYLCASSQQGANGYTFGSGTRLTVV.

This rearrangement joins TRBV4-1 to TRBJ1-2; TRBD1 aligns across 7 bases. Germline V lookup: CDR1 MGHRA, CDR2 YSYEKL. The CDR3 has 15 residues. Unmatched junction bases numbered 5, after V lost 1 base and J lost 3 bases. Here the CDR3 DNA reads TGCGCCAGCAGCCAAGCAGAAACAGGGGACTATGGCTACACCTTC. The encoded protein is CASSQAETGDYGYTF.

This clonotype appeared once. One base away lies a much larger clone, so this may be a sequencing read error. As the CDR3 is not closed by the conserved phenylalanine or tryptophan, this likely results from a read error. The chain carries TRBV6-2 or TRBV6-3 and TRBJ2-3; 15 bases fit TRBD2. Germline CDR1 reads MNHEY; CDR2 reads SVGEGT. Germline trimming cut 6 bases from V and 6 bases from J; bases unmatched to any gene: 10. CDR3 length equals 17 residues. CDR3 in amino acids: CASRLTGLAGGQDTQYV. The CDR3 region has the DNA TGTGCCAGCAGACTAACCGGACTAGCGGGGGGGCAGGATACGCAGTATGTT.

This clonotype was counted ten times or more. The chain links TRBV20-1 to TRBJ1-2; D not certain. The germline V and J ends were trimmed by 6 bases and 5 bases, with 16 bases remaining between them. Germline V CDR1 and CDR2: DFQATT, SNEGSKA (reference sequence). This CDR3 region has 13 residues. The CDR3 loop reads CSARKKLGYGYTF. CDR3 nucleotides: TGCAGTGCCCGGAAAAAATTGGGGTATGGCTACACCTTC.

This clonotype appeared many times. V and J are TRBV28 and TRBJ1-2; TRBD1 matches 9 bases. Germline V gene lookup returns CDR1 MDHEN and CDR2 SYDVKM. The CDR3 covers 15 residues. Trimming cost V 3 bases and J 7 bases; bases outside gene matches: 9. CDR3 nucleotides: TGTGCCAGCAGTTTTATAGGGGACAGGGAGCCTGGCTACACCTTC. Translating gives CASSFIGDREPGYTF.

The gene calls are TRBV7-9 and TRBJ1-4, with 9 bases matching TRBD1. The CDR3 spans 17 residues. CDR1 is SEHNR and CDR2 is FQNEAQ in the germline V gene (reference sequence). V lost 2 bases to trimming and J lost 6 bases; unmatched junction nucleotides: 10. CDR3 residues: CASSLLPPDRGYEKLFF. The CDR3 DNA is TGTGCCAGCAGCTTATTACCTCCGGACAGGGGATATGAAAAACTGTTTTTT. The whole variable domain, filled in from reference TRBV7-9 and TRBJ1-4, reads DTGVSQNPRHKITKRGQNVTFRCDPISEHNRLYWYRQTLGQGPEFLTYFQNEAQLEKSRLLSDRFSAERPKGSFSTLEIQRTEQGDSAMYLCASSLLPPDRGYEKLFFGSGTQLSVL.

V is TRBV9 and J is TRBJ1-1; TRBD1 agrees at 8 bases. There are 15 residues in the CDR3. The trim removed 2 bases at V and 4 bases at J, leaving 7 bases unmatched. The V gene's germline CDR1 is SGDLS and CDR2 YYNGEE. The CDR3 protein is CASSVGQGLGTEAFF. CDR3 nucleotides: TGTGCCAGCAGCGTCGGACAGGGTCTAGGCACTGAAGCTTTCTTT.